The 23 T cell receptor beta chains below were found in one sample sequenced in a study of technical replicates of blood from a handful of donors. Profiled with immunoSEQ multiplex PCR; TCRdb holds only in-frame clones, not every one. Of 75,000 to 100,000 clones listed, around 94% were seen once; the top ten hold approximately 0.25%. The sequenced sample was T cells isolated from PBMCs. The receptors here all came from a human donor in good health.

CDR3 sequence reads: CAWEPGGTEAFF. DNA of the CDR3: TGTGCCTGGGAGCCAGGGGGAACTGAAGCTTTCTTT. The V and J genes are TRBV30 and TRBJ1-1, with TRBD1 identical over 7 bases. The CDR3 loop spans 12 amino acids. Unmatched junction bases numbered 5, after V lost 5 bases and J lost 5 bases. CDR1 GTSNPN and CDR2 SVGIG come from the germline V gene (reference sequence).

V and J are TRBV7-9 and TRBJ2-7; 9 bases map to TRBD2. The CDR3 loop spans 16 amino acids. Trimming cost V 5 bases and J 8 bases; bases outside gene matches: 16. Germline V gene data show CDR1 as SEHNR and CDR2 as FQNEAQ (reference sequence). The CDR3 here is CASSVSGSAADTKQYF. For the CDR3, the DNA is TGTGCCAGCAGCGTTAGCGGGAGCGCCGCTGATACGAAGCAGTACTTC.

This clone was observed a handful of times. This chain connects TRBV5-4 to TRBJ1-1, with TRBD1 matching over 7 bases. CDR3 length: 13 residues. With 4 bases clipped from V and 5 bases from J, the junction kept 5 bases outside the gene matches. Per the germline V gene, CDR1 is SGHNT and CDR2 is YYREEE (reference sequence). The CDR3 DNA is TGTGCCAGCAGCACTTCAGGGGGAACTGAAGCTTTCTTT. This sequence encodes CASSTSGGTEAFF. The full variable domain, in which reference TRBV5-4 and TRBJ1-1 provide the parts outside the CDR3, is ETGVTQSPTHLIKTRGQQVTLRCSSQSGHNTVSWYQQALGQGPQFIFQYYREEENGRGNFPPRFSGLQFPNYSSELNVNALELDDSALYLCASSTSGGTEAFFGQGTRLTVV.

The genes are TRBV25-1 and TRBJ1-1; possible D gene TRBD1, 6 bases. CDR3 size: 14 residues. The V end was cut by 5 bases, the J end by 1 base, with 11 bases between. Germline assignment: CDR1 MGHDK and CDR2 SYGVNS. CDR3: CASSSNRANTEAFF. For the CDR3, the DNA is TGTGCCAGCAGTAGTAACAGGGCGAACACTGAAGCTTTCTTT.

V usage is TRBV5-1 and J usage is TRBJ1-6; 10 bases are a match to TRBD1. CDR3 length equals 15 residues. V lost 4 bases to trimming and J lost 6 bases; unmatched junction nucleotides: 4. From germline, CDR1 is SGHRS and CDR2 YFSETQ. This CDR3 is CASSARTGGNSPLHF. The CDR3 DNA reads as TGCGCCAGCAGCGCAAGGACAGGGGGTAATTCACCCCTCCACTTT.

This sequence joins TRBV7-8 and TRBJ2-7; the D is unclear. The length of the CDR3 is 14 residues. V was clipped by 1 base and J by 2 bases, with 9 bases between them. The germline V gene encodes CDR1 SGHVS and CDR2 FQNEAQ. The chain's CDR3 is CASSLVDYTYEQYF. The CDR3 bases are TGTGCCAGCAGCTTAGTCGATTACACCTACGAGCAGTACTTC.

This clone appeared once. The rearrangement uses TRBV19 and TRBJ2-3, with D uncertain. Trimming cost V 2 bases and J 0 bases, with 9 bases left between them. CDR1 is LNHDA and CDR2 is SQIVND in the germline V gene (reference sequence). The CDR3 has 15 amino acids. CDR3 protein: CASSIFGGSTDTQYF. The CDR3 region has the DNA TGTGCCAGTAGTATATTCGGCGGAAGCACAGATACGCAGTATTTT.

The CDR3 sequence: CATLLAITGELFF. In DNA, the CDR3 is TGTGCCACCTTACTAGCGATCACCGGGGAGCTGTTTTTT. This chain joins TRBV7-3 and TRBJ2-2, with 7 bases identical to TRBD2. The germline gives CDR1 SGHTA, CDR2 FQGTGA. V shed 10 bases, J shed 4 bases, and the junction held 6 bases outside the gene matches. The CDR3 spans 13 residues.

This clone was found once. CDR3 region: CASSLGGPRYGYTF. CDR3 sequence (DNA): TGTGCCAGCAGCTTAGGTGGGCCAAGGTATGGCTACACCTTC. The gene calls are TRBV7-9 and TRBJ1-2; D gene uncertain. The germline V gene has CDR1 SEHNR and CDR2 FQNEAQ (reference sequence). V lost 1 base, J lost 5 bases, and 11 bases lay in between. This CDR3 has 14 amino acids.

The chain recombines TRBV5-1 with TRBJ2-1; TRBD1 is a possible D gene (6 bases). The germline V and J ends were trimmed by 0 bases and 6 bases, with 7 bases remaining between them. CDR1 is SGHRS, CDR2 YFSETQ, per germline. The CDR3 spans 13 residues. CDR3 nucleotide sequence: TGCGCCAGCAGCTTGGAAGGGGGCAATGAGCAGTTCTTC. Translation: CASSLEGGNEQFF.

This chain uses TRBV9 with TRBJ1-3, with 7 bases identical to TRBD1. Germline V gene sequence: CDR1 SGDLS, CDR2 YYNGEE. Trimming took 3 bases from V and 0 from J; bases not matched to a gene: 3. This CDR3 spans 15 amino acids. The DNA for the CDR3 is TGTGCCAGCAGCGACGGGACAGTCTCTGGAAACACCATATATTTT. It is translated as CASSDGTVSGNTIYF.

Here the CDR3 DNA reads TGTGCCAGCAGCTCTCTTTCAGGGGGCCTAAATGTTGATGAAAAACTGTTTTTT. Encoded protein: CASSSLSGGLNVDEKLFF. This chain uses TRBV7-9 with TRBJ1-4, with 8 bases lining up with TRBD1. The V and J ends lost 4 bases and 6 bases, in that order; junction bases with no gene match: 16. This CDR3 has 18 amino acids. Germline CDR1 reads SEHNR; CDR2 reads FQNEAQ (reference sequence).

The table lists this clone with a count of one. CDR3 DNA sequence: TGTGCCAGCGGGGGGGCATCGATTTACAAAGCGAACACTGAAGCTTTCTTT. Its translation: CASGGASIYKANTEAFF. The V and J genes are TRBV27 and TRBJ1-1, with D tentatively TRBD1 (6 bases). Between the trimmed V and J ends, which lost 8 bases and 1 base, there was a span of 23 bases. CDR3 size: 17 residues. Per the germline V gene, CDR1 is MNHEY and CDR2 is SMNVEV (reference sequence).

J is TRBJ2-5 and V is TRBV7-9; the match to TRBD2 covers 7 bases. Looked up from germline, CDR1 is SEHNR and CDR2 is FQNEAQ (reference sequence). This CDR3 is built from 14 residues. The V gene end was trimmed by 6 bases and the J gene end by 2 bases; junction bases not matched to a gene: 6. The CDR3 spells CASREAGLQETQYF. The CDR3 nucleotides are TGTGCCAGCAGAGAAGCGGGGCTTCAAGAGACCCAGTACTTC.

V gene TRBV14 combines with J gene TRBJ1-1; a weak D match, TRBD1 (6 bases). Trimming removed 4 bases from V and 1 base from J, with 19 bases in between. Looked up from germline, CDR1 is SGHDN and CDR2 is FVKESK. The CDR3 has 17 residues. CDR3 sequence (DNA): TGTGCCAGCAGCCTATCCGGGGGGAGGGGACAGAACACTGAAGCTTTCTTT. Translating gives CASSLSGGRGQNTEAFF.

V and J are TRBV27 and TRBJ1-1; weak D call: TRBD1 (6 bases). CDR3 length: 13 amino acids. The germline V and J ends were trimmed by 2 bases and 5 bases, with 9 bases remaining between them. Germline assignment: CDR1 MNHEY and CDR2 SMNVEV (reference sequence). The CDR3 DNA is TGTGCCAGCAGTTTACAGGGGTTAACTGAAGCTTTCTTT. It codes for CASSLQGLTEAFF.

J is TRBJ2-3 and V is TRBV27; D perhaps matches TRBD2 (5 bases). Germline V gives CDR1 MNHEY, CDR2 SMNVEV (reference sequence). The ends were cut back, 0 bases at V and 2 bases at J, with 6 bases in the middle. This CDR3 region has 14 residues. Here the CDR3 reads CASSLSRATDTQYF. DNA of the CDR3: TGTGCCAGCAGTTTATCGCGGGCCACAGATACGCAGTATTTT.

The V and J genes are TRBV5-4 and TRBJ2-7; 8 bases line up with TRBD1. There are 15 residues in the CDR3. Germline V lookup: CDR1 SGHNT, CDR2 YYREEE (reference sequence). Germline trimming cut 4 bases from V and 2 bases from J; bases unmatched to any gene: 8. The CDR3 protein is CASSVGTGSAYEQYF. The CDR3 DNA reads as TGTGCCAGCAGCGTTGGGACAGGCTCAGCCTACGAGCAGTACTTC.

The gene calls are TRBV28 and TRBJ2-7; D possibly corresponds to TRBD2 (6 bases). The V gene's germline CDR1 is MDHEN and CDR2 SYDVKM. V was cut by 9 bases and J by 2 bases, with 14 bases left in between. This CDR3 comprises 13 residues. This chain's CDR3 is CASGLSSTYEQYF. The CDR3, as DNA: TGTGCCAGTGGACTAAGCTCGACCTACGAGCAGTACTTC.

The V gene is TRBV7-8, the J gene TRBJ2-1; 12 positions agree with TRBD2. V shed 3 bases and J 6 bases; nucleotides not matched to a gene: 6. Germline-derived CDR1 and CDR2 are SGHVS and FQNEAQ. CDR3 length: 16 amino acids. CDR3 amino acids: CASSLSPLAGGNEQFF. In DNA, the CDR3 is TGTGCCAGCAGCTTGTCTCCACTAGCGGGAGGCAATGAGCAGTTCTTC.

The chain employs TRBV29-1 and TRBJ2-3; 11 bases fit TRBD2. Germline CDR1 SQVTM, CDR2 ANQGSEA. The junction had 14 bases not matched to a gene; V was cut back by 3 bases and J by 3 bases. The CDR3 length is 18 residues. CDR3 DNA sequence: TGCAGCGTTGACGGACTAGCGGGTCCCACCGGGAAAACAGATACGCAGTATTTT. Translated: CSVDGLAGPTGKTDTQYF.

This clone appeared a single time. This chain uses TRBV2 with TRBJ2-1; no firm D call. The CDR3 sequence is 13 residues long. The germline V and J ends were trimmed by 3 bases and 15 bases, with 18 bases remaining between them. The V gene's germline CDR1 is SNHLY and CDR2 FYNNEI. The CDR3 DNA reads TGTGCCAGCAGTGACAGGCCACAATCGCCGCGGTTCTTC. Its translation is CASSDRPQSPRFF.

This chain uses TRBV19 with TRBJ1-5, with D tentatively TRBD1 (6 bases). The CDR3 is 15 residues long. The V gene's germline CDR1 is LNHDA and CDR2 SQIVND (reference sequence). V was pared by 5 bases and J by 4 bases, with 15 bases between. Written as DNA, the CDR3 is TGTGCCAGTAGTCCGCCCCCAGGGGTAAATCAGCCCCAGCATTTT. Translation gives CASSPPPGVNQPQHF.